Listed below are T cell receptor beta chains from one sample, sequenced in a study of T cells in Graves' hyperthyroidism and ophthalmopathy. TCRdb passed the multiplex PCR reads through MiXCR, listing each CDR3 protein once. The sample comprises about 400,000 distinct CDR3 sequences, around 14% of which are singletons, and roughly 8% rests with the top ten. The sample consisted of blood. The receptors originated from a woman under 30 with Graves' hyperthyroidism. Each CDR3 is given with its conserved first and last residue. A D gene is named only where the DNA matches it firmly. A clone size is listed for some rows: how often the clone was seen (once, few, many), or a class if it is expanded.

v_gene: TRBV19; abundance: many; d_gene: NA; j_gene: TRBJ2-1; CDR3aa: CASSNRTRGNEQFF; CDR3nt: TGTGCCAGTAGTAACCGGACAAGGGGCAATGAGCAGTTCTTC
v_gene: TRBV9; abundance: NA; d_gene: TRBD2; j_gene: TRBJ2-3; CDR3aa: CASSETSGDSLGTDTQYF; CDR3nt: TGTGCCAGCAGCGAGACTAGCGGGGACTCCCTCGGCACAGATACGCAGTATTTT
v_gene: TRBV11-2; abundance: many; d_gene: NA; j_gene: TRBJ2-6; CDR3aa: CASSLEDSSGANVLTF; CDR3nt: TGTGCCAGCAGCTTAGAGGACAGCTCTGGGGCCAACGTCCTGACTTTC
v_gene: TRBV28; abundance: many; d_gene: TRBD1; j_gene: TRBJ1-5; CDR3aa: CASSSVGRGLSNQPQHF; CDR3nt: TGTGCCAGCAGTTCAGTTGGCAGGGGGCTCTCCAATCAGCCCCAGCATTTT
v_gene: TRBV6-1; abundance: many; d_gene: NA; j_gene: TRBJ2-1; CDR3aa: CASTGPGQRGSYNEQFF; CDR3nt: TGTGCCAGCACAGGGCCAGGACAGCGGGGCTCCTACAATGAGCAGTTCTTC
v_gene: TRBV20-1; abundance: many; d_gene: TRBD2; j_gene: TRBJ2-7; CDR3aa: CSSGFSGGYEQYF; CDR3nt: TGCAGCAGTGGGTTTAGCGGGGGCTACGAGCAGTACTTC
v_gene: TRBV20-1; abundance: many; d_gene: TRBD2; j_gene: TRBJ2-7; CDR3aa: CSAFPASGRYEQYF; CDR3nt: TGCAGTGCCTTCCCGGCTAGCGGGAGGTACGAGCAGTACTTC
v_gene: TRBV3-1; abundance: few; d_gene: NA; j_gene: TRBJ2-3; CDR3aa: CASSQGGGGRQGTQYF; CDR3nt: TGTGCCAGCAGCCAAGGAGGGGGGGGGCGCCAAGGTACGCAGTATTTT
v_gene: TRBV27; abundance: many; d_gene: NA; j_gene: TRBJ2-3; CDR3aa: CASSFSADTDTQYF; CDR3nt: TGTGCCAGCAGTTTTTCAGCGGACACAGATACGCAGTATTTT
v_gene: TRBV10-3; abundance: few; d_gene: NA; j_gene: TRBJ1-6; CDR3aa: CAISESGDSPLHF; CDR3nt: TGTGCCATCAGTGAGAGCGGGGATTCACCCCTCCACTTT
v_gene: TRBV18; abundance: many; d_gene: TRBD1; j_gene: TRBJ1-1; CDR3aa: CASSSATGLTEAFF; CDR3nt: TGTGCCAGCTCAAGCGCGACAGGGCTTACTGAAGCTTTCTTT
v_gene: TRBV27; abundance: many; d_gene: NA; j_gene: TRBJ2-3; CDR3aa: CASSRSPSGGTDTQYF; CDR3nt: TGTGCCAGCAGCCGGTCGCCTTCGGGGGGCACAGATACGCAGTATTTT
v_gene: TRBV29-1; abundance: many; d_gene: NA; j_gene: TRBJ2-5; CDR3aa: CSVRGWEETQYF; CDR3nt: TGCAGCGTTCGGGGTTGGGAGGAGACCCAGTACTTC
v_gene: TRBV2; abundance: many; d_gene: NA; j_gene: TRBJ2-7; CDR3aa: CASMVAWGQGEQYF; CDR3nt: TGTGCCAGCATGGTAGCCTGGGGTCAGGGCGAGCAGTACTTC
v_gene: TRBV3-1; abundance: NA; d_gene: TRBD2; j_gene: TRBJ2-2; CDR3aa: CASSQVGTSGGTGELFF; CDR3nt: TGTGCCAGCAGCCAAGTTGGGACTAGCGGGGGCACCGGGGAGCTGTTTTTT
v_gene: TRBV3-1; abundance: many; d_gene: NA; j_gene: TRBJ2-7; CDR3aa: CASSPPGGAHEQYF; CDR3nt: TGTGCCAGCAGCCCTCCTGGTGGGGCCCACGAGCAGTACTTC
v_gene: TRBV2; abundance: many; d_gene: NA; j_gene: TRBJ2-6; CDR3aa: CAGRTLSGANVLTF; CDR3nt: TGTGCAGGCAGGACACTGTCTGGGGCCAACGTCCTGACTTTC
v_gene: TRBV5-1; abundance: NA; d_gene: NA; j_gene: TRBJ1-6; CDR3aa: CASSLESGKNSPLHF; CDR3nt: TGCGCCAGCAGCTTGGAATCGGGGAAAAATTCACCCCTCCACTTT
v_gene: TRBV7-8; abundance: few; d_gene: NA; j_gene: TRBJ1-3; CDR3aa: CASNTGASGNTIYF; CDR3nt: TGTGCCAGCAACACTGGGGCCTCTGGAAACACCATATATTTT
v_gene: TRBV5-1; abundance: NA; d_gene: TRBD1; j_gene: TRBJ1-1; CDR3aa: CASSLGYRGGGTEAFF; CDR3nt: TGCGCCAGCAGCTTGGGCTACAGGGGGGGAGGGACTGAAGCTTTCTTT
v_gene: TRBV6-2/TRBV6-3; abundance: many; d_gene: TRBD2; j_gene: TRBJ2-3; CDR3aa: CASSYLSGGASADTQYF; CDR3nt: TGTGCCAGCAGTTATCTTAGCGGGGGGGCCTCCGCAGATACGCAGTATTTT
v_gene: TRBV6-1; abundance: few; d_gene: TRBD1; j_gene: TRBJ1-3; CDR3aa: CASSAQGDSGNTIYF; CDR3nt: TGTGCCAGCAGTGCCCAGGGGGACTCTGGAAACACCATATATTTT
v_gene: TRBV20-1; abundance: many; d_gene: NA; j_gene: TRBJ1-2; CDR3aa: CSAPRGDYGYTF; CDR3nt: TGCAGTGCCCCGAGGGGAGACTATGGCTACACCTTC
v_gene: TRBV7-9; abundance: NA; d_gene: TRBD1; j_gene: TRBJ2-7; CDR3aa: CASSQYRGSREQYF; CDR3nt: TGCGCCAGCAGCCAATACAGGGGGTCGAGGGAGCAGTACTTC
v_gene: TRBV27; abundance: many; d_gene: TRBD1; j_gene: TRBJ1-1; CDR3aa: CASSPEPGQLNTEAFF; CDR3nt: TGTGCCAGCAGTCCCGAGCCGGGACAGCTGAACACTGAAGCTTTCTTT
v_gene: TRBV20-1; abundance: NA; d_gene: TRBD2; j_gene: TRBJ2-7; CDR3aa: CSARDTTSGDIYEQYF; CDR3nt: TGCAGTGCTAGAGATACTACTAGCGGGGATATCTACGAGCAGTACTTC
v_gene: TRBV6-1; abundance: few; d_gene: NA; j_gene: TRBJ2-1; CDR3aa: CASRWGAPDNEQFF; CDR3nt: TGTGCCAGCAGATGGGGGGCCCCTGACAATGAGCAGTTCTTC
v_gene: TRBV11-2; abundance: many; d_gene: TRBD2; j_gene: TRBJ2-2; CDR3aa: CASRLARANTGELFF; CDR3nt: TGTGCCAGCAGACTAGCGAGGGCGAACACCGGGGAGCTGTTTTTT
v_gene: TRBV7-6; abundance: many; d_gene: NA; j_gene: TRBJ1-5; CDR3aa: CASSRSYGQPQHF; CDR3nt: TGTGCCAGCAGCCGATCTTACGGCCAGCCCCAGCATTTT
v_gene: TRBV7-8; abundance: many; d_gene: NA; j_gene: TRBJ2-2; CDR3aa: CASSPGGRGTGELFF; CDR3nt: TGTGCCAGCAGCCCGGGGGGCCGGGGGACCGGGGAGCTGTTTTTT
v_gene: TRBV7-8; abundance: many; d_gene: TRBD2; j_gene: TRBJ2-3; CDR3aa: CASGRLAGRTDTQYF; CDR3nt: TGTGCCAGCGGGCGACTAGCGGGAAGGACAGATACGCAGTATTTT
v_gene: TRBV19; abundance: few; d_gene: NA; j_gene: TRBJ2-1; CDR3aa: CATSAGPFSYNEQFF; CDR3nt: TGTGCCACCTCAGCGGGCCCCTTCTCCTACAATGAGCAGTTCTTC
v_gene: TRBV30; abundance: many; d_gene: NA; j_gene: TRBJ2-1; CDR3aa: CAWEVTSRFGQFF; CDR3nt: TGTGCCTGGGAAGTCACTAGCCGGTTTGGGCAGTTCTTC
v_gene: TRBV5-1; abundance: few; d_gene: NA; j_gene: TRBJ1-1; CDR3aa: CASSLGLVSGGTEAFF; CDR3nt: TGCGCCAGCAGCTTGGGTCTTGTCTCGGGGGGCACTGAAGCTTTCTTT
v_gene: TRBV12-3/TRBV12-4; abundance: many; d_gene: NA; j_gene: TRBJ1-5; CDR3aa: CASSLAGGSNQPQHF; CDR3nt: TGTGCCAGCAGTTTGGCCGGGGGGAGCAATCAGCCCCAGCATTTT
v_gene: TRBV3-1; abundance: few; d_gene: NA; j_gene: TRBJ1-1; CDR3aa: CASSQTALQGSFF; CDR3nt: TGTGCCAGCAGTCAGACTGCACTCCAAGGCTCTTTCTTT
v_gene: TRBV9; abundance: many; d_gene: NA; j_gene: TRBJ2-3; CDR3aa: CASSVAGTHTDTQYF; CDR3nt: TGTGCCAGCAGCGTAGCCGGGACCCACACAGATACGCAGTATTTT
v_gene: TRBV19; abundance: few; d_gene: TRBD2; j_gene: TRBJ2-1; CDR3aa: CASSTGLAGGRHEQFF; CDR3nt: TGTGCCAGTAGCACAGGACTAGCGGGAGGGCGGCATGAGCAGTTCTTC
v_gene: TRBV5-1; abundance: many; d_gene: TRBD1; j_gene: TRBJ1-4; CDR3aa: CASSSGGSDEKLFF; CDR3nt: TGCGCCAGCAGCTCAGGGGGTTCGGATGAAAAACTGTTTTTT
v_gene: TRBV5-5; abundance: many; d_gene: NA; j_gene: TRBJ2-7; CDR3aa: CASSLMGASYEQYF; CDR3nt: TGTGCCAGCAGTCTAATGGGAGCGTCCTACGAGCAGTACTTC
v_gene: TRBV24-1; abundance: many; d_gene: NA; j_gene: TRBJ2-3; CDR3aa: CATSDSGVSTDTQYF; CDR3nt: TGTGCCACCAGTGATTCCGGGGTTAGCACAGATACGCAGTATTTT
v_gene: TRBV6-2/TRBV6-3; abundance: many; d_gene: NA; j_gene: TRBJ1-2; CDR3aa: CASSYRSIYGYTF; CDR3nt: TGTGCCAGCAGTTACCGGAGTATCTATGGCTACACCTTC
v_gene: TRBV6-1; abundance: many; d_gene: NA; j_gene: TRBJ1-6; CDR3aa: CASSERTFSSYNSPLHF; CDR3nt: TGTGCCAGCAGTGAAAGGACTTTTAGCTCCTATAATTCACCCCTCCACTTT
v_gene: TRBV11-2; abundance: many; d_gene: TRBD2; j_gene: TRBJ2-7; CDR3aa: CASSFPLPGGSGPYEQYF; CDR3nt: TGTGCCAGCAGCTTTCCCCTCCCGGGGGGTAGCGGACCCTACGAGCAGTACTTC
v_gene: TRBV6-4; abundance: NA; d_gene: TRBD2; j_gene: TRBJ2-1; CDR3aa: CASSDSTSGSNEQFF; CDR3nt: TGTGCCAGCAGTGACTCAACTAGCGGGAGCAATGAGCAGTTCTTC
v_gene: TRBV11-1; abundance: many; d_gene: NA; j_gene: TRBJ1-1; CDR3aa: CASSDLLGEGRFTEAFF; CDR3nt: TGTGCCAGCAGCGACCTCCTGGGGGAGGGGAGGTTCACTGAAGCTTTCTTT
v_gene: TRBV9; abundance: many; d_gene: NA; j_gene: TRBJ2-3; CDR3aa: CASSGPGMGADTQYF; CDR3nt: TGTGCCAGCAGCGGGCCAGGGATGGGGGCAGATACGCAGTATTTT
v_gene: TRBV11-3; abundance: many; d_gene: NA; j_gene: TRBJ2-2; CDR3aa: CASSPGGQNTGELFF; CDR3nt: TGTGCCAGCAGCCCAGGGGGGCAGAACACCGGGGAGCTGTTTTTT
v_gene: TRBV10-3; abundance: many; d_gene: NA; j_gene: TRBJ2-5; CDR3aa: CAISERADQETQYF; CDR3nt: TGTGCCATCAGTGAAAGGGCGGACCAAGAGACCCAGTACTTC
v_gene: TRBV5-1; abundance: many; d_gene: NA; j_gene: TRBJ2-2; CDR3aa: CASSLAAGVGTGELFF; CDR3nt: TGCGCCAGCAGCTTGGCAGCGGGCGTGGGTACCGGGGAGCTGTTTTTT
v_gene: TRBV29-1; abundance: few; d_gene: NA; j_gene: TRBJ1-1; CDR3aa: CSVLGGAPALGTEAFF; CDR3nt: TGCAGCGTGCTAGGGGGAGCCCCCGCGTTAGGTACTGAAGCTTTCTTT
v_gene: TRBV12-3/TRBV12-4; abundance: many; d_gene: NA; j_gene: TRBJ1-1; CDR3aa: CASSFLSGLSGMNTEAFF; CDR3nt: TGTGCCAGCAGTTTTTTGAGCGGGTTATCGGGGATGAACACTGAAGCTTTCTTT
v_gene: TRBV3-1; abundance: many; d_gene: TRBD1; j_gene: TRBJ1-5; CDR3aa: CASSLQGASGNQPQHF; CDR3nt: TGTGCCAGCAGCCTACAGGGGGCGAGTGGCAATCAGCCCCAGCATTTT
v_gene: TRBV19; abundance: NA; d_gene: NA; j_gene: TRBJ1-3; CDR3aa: CASSILRGAGNTIYF; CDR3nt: TGTGCCAGTAGTATCCTCAGGGGAGCTGGAAACACCATATATTTT